This T cell receptor beta chain was sequenced in a study of blood T cell repertoires in COVID-19. About the study: Material from acute and convalescent COVID-19 was sourced from the United States, Italy and Spain. PBMCs, B-cell-depleted T cells, or T cells provided the cDNA or gDNA that made up the material.

Sequencing used immunoSEQ multiplex PCR; TCRdb keeps in-frame clones, though not all of them. The table has approximately 280,000 clones, roughly 91% seen once. The germline V gene encodes CDR1 MNHEY and CDR2 SMNVEV (reference sequence). The length of the CDR3 is 12 residues. The ends were cut back, 3 bases at V and 8 bases at J, with 5 bases in the middle. This clone was observed a handful of times. Sample: peripheral blood. This TCR came from a middle-aged man with acute or convalescent COVID-19. This chain joins TRBV27 and TRBJ1-6; D is unresolved. CDR3 in DNA: TGTGCCAGCAGTTTGGGCTATTCACCCCTCCACTTT. Translating gives CASSLGYSPLHF.